This paragraph reports one T cell receptor beta chain. This sample was taken from a study of blood T cell repertoires in COVID-19. In the original workflow: Reference gene primer amplification yielded estimated nucleated cell counts. The repertoire was sequenced with immunoSEQ multiplex PCR; TCRdb's copy has only in-frame clones and lacks some. V and J calls and clone size are those listed in that table; D and trimming were worked out from the DNA. The sample lists 250,000 to 350,000 clones; over 75% were seen once. J lost 8 bases, V lost 10 bases, and 8 bases had no gene match. In germline, CDR1 is ENHRY, CDR2 SYGVKD. This CDR3 has 13 residues.

The receptor was derived from a woman aged 60-70 years with acute or convalescent COVID-19. Material: peripheral blood. The chain joins TRBV10-3 to TRBJ1-4; 9 bases match TRBD1. As DNA, the CDR3 is TGTGCCACCAGGACAGGGGCGGACGAAAAACTGTTTTTT. The encoded protein is CATRTGADEKLFF.